A single sample gave rise to the 23 T cell receptor beta chains below, sequenced in a study of CD8 T cells in ankylosing spondylitis. Their antigen targets remain unknown. Broader study findings: Eight highly homologous variants formed a TCR beta motif that appeared characteristic of ankylosing spondylitis blood.

TCRdb re-analysed the 5' RACE reads in MiXCR, keeping a single row per CDR3 protein. Of 100,000 or so distinct CDR3 sequences listed, roughly 8.8% were seen once; the top ten hold 30% to 35%. Sequencing input: blood, either unsorted or a sorted T cell fraction (not recorded which). The receptors here all came from a male donor with ankylosing spondylitis.

The table lists this clonotype with a few counts. The CDR3 here is CASSESGGRTYNEQFF. CDR3 nucleotide sequence: TGTGCCAGCAGTGAAAGCGGAGGGAGGACCTACAATGAGCAGTTCTTC. The rearrangement joins TRBV2 to TRBJ2-1; possible D gene TRBD2, 6 bases. From germline, CDR1 is SNHLY and CDR2 FYNNEI. V lost 2 bases and J 2 bases, leaving 13 bases between the germline ends. The CDR3 is 16 residues long.

This clonotype has only a few counts. V is TRBV28 and J is TRBJ2-3, with 13 bases matching TRBD2. Germline V lookup: CDR1 MDHEN, CDR2 SYDVKM. This CDR3 contains 18 residues. The V and J ends lost 4 bases and 4 bases, in that order; junction bases with no gene match: 11. CDR3 sequence: CASSSRLAGGGSADTQYF. CDR3 nucleotides: TGTGCCAGCAGTTCCAGACTAGCGGGAGGAGGATCCGCAGATACGCAGTATTTT. The full variable domain, in which reference TRBV28 and TRBJ2-3 provide the parts outside the CDR3, is DVKVTQSSRYLVKRTGEKVFLECVQDMDHENMFWYRQDPGLGLRLIYFSYDVKMKEKGDIPEGYSVSREKKERFSLILESASTNQTSMYLCASSSRLAGGGSADTQYFGPGTRLTVL.

The CDR3 loop reads CASSTGMTNTEAFF. In DNA form, the CDR3 reads TGTGCCAGCAGCACAGGGATGACTAACACTGAAGCTTTCTTT. The genes are TRBV7-6 and TRBJ1-1; D may be TRBD1 (6 bases). The CDR3 contains 14 residues. The V gene's germline CDR1 is SGHVS and CDR2 FNYEAQ. V lost 5 bases and J lost 2, with 12 bases in between.

J is TRBJ2-1 and V is TRBV20-1; 12 nucleotides line up with TRBD2. V lost 5 bases to trimming and J lost 9 bases; unmatched junction nucleotides: 8. Germline loops: CDR1 DFQATT, CDR2 SNEGSKA (reference sequence). The CDR3 runs to 14 residues. CDR3 sequence (DNA): TGCAGTGCTCAACTAGCGGGAGGCGGTAGTGAGCAGTTCTTC. It yields the protein CSAQLAGGGSEQFF.

This clonotype was found a few times. The V call is TRBV5-6, the J call TRBJ2-1, with D maybe TRBD1 (6 bases). Germline V gene lookup returns CDR1 SGHDT and CDR2 YYEEEE. CDR3 size: 17 residues. Trimming took 5 bases from V and 2 from J, leaving 20 bases between them. CDR3 DNA: TGTGCCAGCAGACTCGACGTACAGGGAATCCCCTACAATGAGCAGTTCTTC. Protein product: CASRLDVQGIPYNEQFF.

The table lists this clonotype with many counts. J is TRBJ1-1 and V is TRBV4-1; D is uncertain. The V end lost 1 base, the J end lost 4 bases, and 10 bases lay between the germline ends. Looked up from germline, CDR1 is MGHRA and CDR2 is YSYEKL. There are 14 residues in the CDR3. Here the CDR3 reads CASSQARVGTEAFF. DNA for the CDR3: TGCGCCAGCAGCCAAGCGAGGGTCGGCACTGAAGCTTTCTTT.

The DNA of the CDR3 is TGTGCCAGCAGCTCGGGACGCGGTGGAAACACCATATATTTT. It yields the protein CASSSGRGGNTIYF. V usage is TRBV7-9 and J usage is TRBJ1-3; D is possibly TRBD1 (5 bases). CDR3 length equals 14 residues. Trimming took off 4 bases at V and 3 bases at J, with 10 bases between the two ends. CDR1 is SEHNR and CDR2 is FQNEAQ in the germline V gene (reference sequence).

V is TRBV4-2 and J is TRBJ1-4; 7 bases agree with TRBD1. Germline-derived CDR1 and CDR2 are LGHNA and YNFKEQ. J lost 4 bases, V lost 2 bases, and 7 bases had no gene match. This CDR3 is built from 16 residues. The CDR3 nucleotides are TGTGCCAGCAGCCAACCAACAGGGGCACTTAATGAAAAACTGTTTTTT. Translation gives CASSQPTGALNEKLFF.

This clonotype came up a few times. J is TRBJ2-5 and V is TRBV12-3 or TRBV12-4; 11 nucleotides align to TRBD2. The V and J ends lost 3 bases and 8 bases, in that order; junction bases with no gene match: 5. This CDR3 is 14 amino acids long. This chain's CDR3 is CASSLGLAGGTQYF. In DNA, the CDR3 is TGTGCCAGCAGTTTGGGGCTAGCGGGAGGTACCCAGTACTTC.

In its sample, this clonotype was seen a few times. The rearrangement joins TRBV13 to TRBJ2-5; D gene ambiguous. The CDR3 runs to 14 residues. V lost 0 bases and J lost 0, with 5 bases in between. Germline V gene sequence: CDR1 PRHDT, CDR2 FYEKMQ (reference sequence). In DNA form, the CDR3 reads TGTGCCAGCAGCTTAGGCCGCGACCAAGAGACCCAGTACTTC. Protein product: CASSLGRDQETQYF.

About this clonotype itself: This clone may be a read error of a much larger clone one base away. The chain couples TRBV7-9 to TRBJ1-6; 7 nucleotides line up with TRBD1. CDR3 length: 15 residues. V gave up 1 base and J gave up 7 bases; unmatched junction bases: 4. CDR1 is SEHNR and CDR2 is FQNEAQ in the germline V gene (reference sequence). The CDR3 bases are TGTGCCAGCAGCTTAGTGGGACAGTCCAATTCACCCCTCCACTTT. Translating it yields CASSLVGQSNSPLHF.

The rearrangement joins TRBV27 to TRBJ1-6; the D is unclear. CDR1 and CDR2 (germline): MNHEY, SMNVEV (reference sequence). V was trimmed by 3 bases and J by 0 bases, leaving 6 bases between them. The CDR3 extends over 15 amino acids. This CDR3 is CASSFLSSYNSPLHF. The CDR3 DNA reads TGTGCCAGCAGTTTTCTGAGCTCCTATAATTCACCCCTCCACTTT.

This clonotype was found many times. The genes are TRBV7-9 and TRBJ1-1; D unclear. Trimming left V 4 bases short and J 1 base short, with 7 bases between. Germline-derived CDR1 and CDR2 are SEHNR and FQNEAQ (reference sequence). This CDR3 is built from 13 residues. The CDR3 spells CASSSGRNTEAFF. For the CDR3, the DNA is TGTGCCAGCAGCTCAGGCAGGAACACTGAAGCTTTCTTT.

This clonotype came up many times. The chain is built from TRBV5-1 and TRBJ1-4; D is possibly TRBD1 (5 bases). From germline, CDR1 is SGHRS and CDR2 YFSETQ. V lost 0 bases and J lost 7, with 16 bases in between. The CDR3 contains 16 residues. CDR3 protein: CASSLAEGHRVEKLFF. The CDR3 DNA is TGCGCCAGCAGCTTGGCGGAGGGGCATAGAGTTGAAAAACTGTTTTTT. The whole variable domain, filled in from reference TRBV5-1 and TRBJ1-4, reads KAGVTQTPRYLIKTRGQQVTLSCSPISGHRSVSWYQQTPGQGLQFLFEYFSETQRNKGNFPGRFSGRQFSNSRSEMNVSTLELGDSALYLCASSLAEGHRVEKLFFGSGTQLSVL.

This clonotype was recorded at least ten times. The chain has TRBV29-1 and TRBJ1-4; TRBD1 agrees at 9 bases. Germline CDR1 is SQVTM and CDR2 is ANQGSEA. This CDR3 has 15 amino acids. The trim removed 2 bases at V and 12 bases at J, leaving 13 bases unmatched. The chain's CDR3 is CSVEKEGQGVDELFF. DNA of the CDR3: TGCAGCGTTGAAAAGGAGGGACAGGGAGTGGATGAACTGTTTTTT. The whole variable domain, filled in from reference TRBV29-1 and TRBJ1-4, reads SAVISQKPSRDICQRGTSLTIQCQVDSQVTMMFWYRQQPGQSLTLIATANQGSEATYESGFVIDKFPISRPNLTFSTLTVSNMSPEDSSIYLCSVEKEGQGVDELFFGSGTQLSVL.

Many counts were recorded for this clonotype. The V call is TRBV7-9, the J call TRBJ2-7, with D hard to call. The germline gives CDR1 SEHNR, CDR2 FQNEAQ (reference sequence). Trimming took off 5 bases at V and 3 bases at J, with 11 bases between the two ends. This CDR3 has 13 residues. CDR3 sequence (DNA): TGTGCCAGCAGCGGGCTTAGGGTCTACGAGCAGTACTTC. Its protein product is CASSGLRVYEQYF.

The chain uses TRBV7-8 and TRBJ2-1; 7 nucleotides line up with TRBD2. This CDR3 is 15 amino acids long. V lost 1 base, J lost 7 bases, and 7 bases stayed unmatched. Germline V lookup: CDR1 SGHVS, CDR2 FQNEAQ. CDR3 residues: CASSLVAGAGNEQFF. The CDR3 nucleotides are TGTGCCAGCAGCTTAGTGGCGGGAGCGGGAAATGAGCAGTTCTTC.

This clonotype has more than one count but fewer than ten. The CDR3 DNA is TGCAGTGCTAGTTCCATTTACAGGGGGACTAGCGGGAGCACAGATACGCAGTATTTT. It encodes CSASSIYRGTSGSTDTQYF. The chain uses TRBV20-1 and TRBJ2-3; 12 positions agree with TRBD2. CDR1 and CDR2 (germline): DFQATT, SNEGSKA (reference sequence). Trimming cost V 3 bases and J 0 bases; bases outside gene matches: 13. The CDR3 has 19 residues.

This CDR3 is CASSYSGVYKNTEAFF. The CDR3 DNA reads TGTGCCAGCAGTTACTCGGGGGTATACAAGAACACTGAAGCTTTCTTT. The chain recombines TRBV6-5 with TRBJ1-1; D possibly corresponds to TRBD1 (5 bases). V was shortened by 0 bases and J by 1 base, with 12 bases between the two germline ends. The CDR3 covers 16 residues. Germline V lookup: CDR1 MNHEY, CDR2 SVGAGI.

Note on this clonotype: Sequence at one end of the junction differs from germline and may be a read error. The chain combines TRBV7-9 with TRBJ2-3; 13 bases agree with TRBD2. The germline V gene encodes CDR1 SEHNR and CDR2 FQNEAQ (reference sequence). The CDR3 is 15 residues long. The CDR3 sequence is CSSSQRTSGGDTQYF. CDR3 nucleotide sequence: TGTTCCAGCAGCCAACGGACTAGCGGGGGAGATACGCAGTATTTT. Complete variable domain (other parts from reference TRBV7-9 and TRBJ2-3): DTGVSQNPRHKITKRGQNVTFRCDPISEHNRLYWYRQTLGQGPEFLTYFQNEAQLEKSRLLSDRFSAERPKGSFSTLEIQRTEQGDSAMYLCSSSQRTSGGDTQYFGPGTRLTVL.

In its sample, this clonotype was seen many times. The chain carries TRBV27 and TRBJ2-1, with 14 bases aligning to TRBD2. Trimming cost V 5 bases and J 9 bases; bases outside gene matches: 6. The CDR3 length is 15 residues. In germline, CDR1 is MNHEY, CDR2 SMNVEV (reference sequence). CDR3 sequence: CASSPGTSGSGEQFF. The CDR3 DNA reads as TGTGCCAGCAGTCCCGGGACTAGCGGGAGTGGTGAGCAGTTCTTC.

V gene TRBV2 combines with J gene TRBJ2-3; 9 nucleotides agree with TRBD2. This CDR3 has 16 amino acids. Trimming took 4 bases from V and 2 from J; bases not matched to a gene: 7. The germline gives CDR1 SNHLY, CDR2 FYNNEI. This CDR3 is CASSGRLAETTDTQYF. CDR3 sequence (DNA): TGTGCCAGCAGTGGTCGACTAGCGGAGACCACAGATACGCAGTATTTT. The full variable domain, in which reference TRBV2 and TRBJ2-3 provide the parts outside the CDR3, is EPEVTQTPSHQVTQMGQEVILRCVPISNHLYFYWYRQILGQKVEFLVSFYNNEISEKSEIFDDQFSVERPDGSNFTLKIRSTKLEDSAMYFCASSGRLAETTDTQYFGPGTRLTVL.

The rearrangement joins TRBV29-1 to TRBJ2-2; D is perhaps TRBD1 or TRBD2 (7 bases each). CDR1 is SQVTM and CDR2 is ANQGSEA in the germline V gene. There are 14 residues in the CDR3. With 5 bases removed from V and 4 bases from J, the gap between germline ends came to 14 bases. CDR3 sequence: CSVTGAGVTGELFF. CDR3 DNA sequence: TGCAGCGTTACAGGGGCGGGGGTCACCGGGGAGCTGTTTTTT.